The TCR beta chain under discussion was sequenced for a study of T cells in Graves' hyperthyroidism and ophthalmopathy (dated by TCRdb to the late 2010s). Broadly, across the study: Peripheral blood was collected at initial diagnosis, before any treatment. To identify TCR V-J signatures that set the groups apart, the researchers used a discovery cohort of about a hundred patients, made up of around 40 with Graves' ophthalmopathy and 57 with stable Graves' hyperthyroidism. Whether ophthalmopathy could be predicted prospectively was tested in an independent validation cohort made up of 18 to 20 hyperthyroidism patients plus 17 patients who later progressed to ophthalmopathy. The 85 to 100 discovery patients were divided at random into training and test sets in a 7:3 ratio. In several Graves' hyperthyroidism patients, the study also compared T-cell repertoires from thyroid tissue with T-cell repertoires from blood. Following sampling, methimazole starting at 30 mg daily was given to hyperthyroidism patients, and high-dose intravenous methylprednisolone was given to ophthalmopathy patients. The paper describes TCR Vbeta CDR3 sequencing of 135 peripheral blood samples, made up of some 40 ophthalmopathy patients, some 80 hyperthyroidism patients and 17 progressor patients. Here is what the overall study found, with its caveats: Most expanded thyroid clonotypes (frequency above 0.001) were also detected in blood, suggesting blood repertoires may reflect thyroid immune responses. In validation, the model predicted progression to ophthalmopathy with 55% to 71% sensitivity and 72% to 85% specificity, a median of about 6.7 months before onset. A model built on a 13 V-J signature distinguished ophthalmopathy from stable hyperthyroidism, reaching roughly 88% sensitivity and approximately 83% specificity in cross-validation and 80%/75% in testing. Sample size was not statistically predetermined, and investigators were not blinded to group allocation.

This clonotype was recorded at least ten times. Its cognate antigen has yet to be identified. No base quality information exists; no much larger clone differs at one position. Deletion took 7 bases off V and 6 bases off J, with a span of 7 bases between the germline ends. The germline V gene supplies CDR1 SNHLY and CDR2 FYNNEI. Including cysteine and phenylalanine, the CDR3 has 11 amino acids. The entry retains the CDR3 DNA only, 33 bases that are in frame from base 1. The TCR beta CDR3 regions were amplified from RNA transcripts. A first-round RT-PCR of the TCR CDR3 used the HTBI primer set with the Qiagen OneStep RT-PCR kit. Libraries were constructed in a second round of multiplex PCR, after which size selection and purification were performed. Sequencing of the libraries was done on an Illumina HiSeq2000 using paired-end 100 bp reads. Concerning the study's data processing: Raw data were processed with SOAPnuke, discarding reads with adapters, uncalled bases, mean Phred below 15, or no exact constant-primer or identifier match. COPE v1.2.5 was used to merge high-quality paired reads, and clonotypes were defined as unique nucleotide sequences. MiTCR v1.1 was used to align the clonotypes against IMGT TRBV, TRBD and TRBJ reference segments. The analysis was restricted to V-J combinations with a frequency above 0.0001, which together covered just over 98% of the repertoires. A TCS score was defined as the ratio of F50 (clonal expansion) to E x V (chaos), with BLOSUM62-based TCRdist applied between CDR3 peptides within each V-J. Welch's t-statistics and random forest reduced fewer than 550 V-J features to roughly 13, which were used in a naive Bayes classifier (R e1071). The public reads were reanalyzed by TCRdb: fastp trimming at Q25, MiXCR alignment, in-frame beta chains only. Each entry is one CDR3 protein sequence, shown with its most common DNA and genes. These V and J calls are TCRdb output, not the study's own analysis. This sample gives 550,000 to 650,000 distinct CDR3 sequences in total; about 15% of them show up just once. 5.8% of the sample comes from the top ten.

Hyperthyroidism patients were newly diagnosed, had a disease duration of under 2 months, and were aged 18 to 65 years. Any patient with an uncontrolled infection, another autoimmune disease, pregnancy or lactation was excluded. Diagnoses relied on clinical symptoms, serum thyroxine and TRAb, thyroid ultrasound and orbital computed tomography. For progressor patients, blood was drawn at the first diagnosis of hyperthyroidism, before any ophthalmopathy symptoms had appeared. PBMCs were separated from approximately 9.9 ml of fresh peripheral blood using Ficoll-Paque density gradient centrifugation. Progressor patients were first diagnosed with Graves' hyperthyroidism and then developed ophthalmopathy during follow-up. Total RNA was extracted using Trizol reagent, and RNA quality was assessed on an Agilent 2100 Bioanalyzer.

The chain is encoded by TRBV2 joined to TRBJ2-1; no D gene call is confident. The clonotype was recovered from a woman between 25 and 40 years old with Graves' hyperthyroidism that later progressed to Graves' ophthalmopathy. Sequences were obtained from blood. The nucleotide sequence is TGTGCCAGCAAGACTTTCAATGAGCAGTTCTTC. Its protein reads: CASKTFNEQFF.